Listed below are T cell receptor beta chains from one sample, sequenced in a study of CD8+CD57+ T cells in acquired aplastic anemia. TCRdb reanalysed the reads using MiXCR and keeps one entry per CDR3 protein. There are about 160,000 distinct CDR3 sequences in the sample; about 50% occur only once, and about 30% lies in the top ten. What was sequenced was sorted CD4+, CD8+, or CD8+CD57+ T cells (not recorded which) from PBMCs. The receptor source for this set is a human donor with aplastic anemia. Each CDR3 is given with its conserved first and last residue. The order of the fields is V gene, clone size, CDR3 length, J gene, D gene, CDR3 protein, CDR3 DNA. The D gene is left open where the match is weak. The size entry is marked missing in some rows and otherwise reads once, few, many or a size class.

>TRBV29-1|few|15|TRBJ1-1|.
CSVEPRPLLNTEAFF
TGCAGCGTTGAACCCCGGCCCTTGTTGAACACTGAAGCTTTCTTT
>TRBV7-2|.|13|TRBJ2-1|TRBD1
CASSPGTGNEQFF
TGTGCCAGCAGTCCCGGGACAGGGAATGAGCAGTTCTTC
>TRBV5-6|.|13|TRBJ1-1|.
CASSLVLGTEAFF
TGTGCCAGCAGCTTGGTTTTGGGGACTGAAGCTTTCTTT
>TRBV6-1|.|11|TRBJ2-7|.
CASTSTYEQYF
TGTGCCAGCACCTCGACCTACGAGCAGTACTTC
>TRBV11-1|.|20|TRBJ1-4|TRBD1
CASRHTGESPGTQGGEKLFF
TGTGCCAGCAGACATACCGGCGAGAGCCCCGGGACACAGGGGGGTGAAAAACTGTTTTTT
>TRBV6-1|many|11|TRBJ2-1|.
CATKRYNEQFF
TGTGCCACCAAACGATACAATGAGCAGTTCTTC
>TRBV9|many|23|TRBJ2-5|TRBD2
CASSVAAAKHLGGGRRCSETQYF
TGTGCCAGCAGCGTAGCGGCAGCGAAACATCTAGGAGGCGGGAGACGGTGCAGCGAGACCCAGTACTTC
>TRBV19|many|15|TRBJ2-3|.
CASNLRVGITDTQYF
TGTGCCAGTAACCTACGCGTCGGGATTACAGATACGCAGTATTTT
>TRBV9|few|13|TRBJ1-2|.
CASSAGRDGGYTF
TGTGCCAGCAGCGCGGGCAGGGATGGTGGCTACACCTTC
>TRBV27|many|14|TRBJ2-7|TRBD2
CASTARGGPYEQYF
TGTGCCAGCACCGCTCGGGGGGGGCCGTACGAGCAGTACTTC
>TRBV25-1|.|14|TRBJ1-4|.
CASSVSGAQEKLFF
TGTGCCAGCAGTGTATCAGGGGCACAGGAAAAACTGTTTTTT
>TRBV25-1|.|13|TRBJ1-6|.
CASNIGGNSPLHF
TGTGCCAGCAACATAGGGGGTAATTCACCCCTCCACTTT
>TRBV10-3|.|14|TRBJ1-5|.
CAISDPRYGQPQHF
TGTGCCATCAGTGATCCCAGGTACGGTCAGCCCCAGCATTTT
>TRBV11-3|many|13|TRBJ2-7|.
CASSSEVVYEQYF
TGTGCCAGCAGCTCCGAGGTCGTATACGAGCAGTACTTC
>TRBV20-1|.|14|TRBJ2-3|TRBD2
CSAPTSGSTDTQYF
TGCAGTGCCCCGACTAGCGGAAGCACAGATACGCAGTATTTT
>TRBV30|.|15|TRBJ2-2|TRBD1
CAWSPGTGNTGELSF
TGTGCCTGGAGTCCCGGGACAGGGAACACCGGGGAGCTGTCTTTT
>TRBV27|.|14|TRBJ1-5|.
CASSLSILSPPQHF
TGTGCCAGCAGTTTATCGATACTTTCCCCGCCCCAGCATTTT
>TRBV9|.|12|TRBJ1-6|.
CASGMGNSPLHF
TGTGCCAGCGGAATGGGGAACTCACCCCTCCACTTT
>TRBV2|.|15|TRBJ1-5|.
CASSPDSRVDQPQHF
TGTGCCAGCAGCCCCGACTCTCGGGTCGATCAGCCCCAGCATTTT
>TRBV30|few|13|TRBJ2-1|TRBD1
CAWNRGIYNEQFF
TGTGCCTGGAACAGGGGGATCTACAATGAGCAGTTCTTC
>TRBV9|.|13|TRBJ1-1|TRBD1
CASSQERGQETFF
TGTGCCAGCAGCCAAGAAAGGGGACAGGAAACTTTCTTT
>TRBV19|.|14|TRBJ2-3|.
CASSLTYRADTQYF
TGTGCCAGTAGTCTGACATATCGGGCAGATACGCAGTATTTT
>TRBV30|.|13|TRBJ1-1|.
CAWSWGSNTEASF
TGTGCCTGGAGTTGGGGTTCGAACACTGAAGCTTCCTTT
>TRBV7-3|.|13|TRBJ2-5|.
CASSNGAGETQYF
TGTGCCAGCAGTAACGGGGCGGGGGAGACCCAGTACTTC
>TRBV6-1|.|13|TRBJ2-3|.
CASNGIRTDTQYF
TGTGCCAGCAACGGGATTCGCACAGATACGCAGTACTTT
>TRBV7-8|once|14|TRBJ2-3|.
CASRMGENTDTQYF
TGTGCCAGCAGGATGGGGGAAAACACAGATACGCAGTATTTT
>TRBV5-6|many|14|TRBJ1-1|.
CASSLAAPNTEAFF
TGTGCCAGCAGCTTGGCCGCCCCTAACACTGAAGCTTTCTTT